This T cell receptor (beta chain) was captured by sequencing in a study of blood T cell repertoires in COVID-19. For the study at large: Whether acute or convalescent, the COVID-19 samples came from the United States, Italy and Spain. T cells, B-cell-depleted T cells, or PBMCs provided the cDNA or gDNA that served as material.

This CDR3 has 15 residues. Trimming took 1 base from V and 6 from J; bases not matched to a gene: 8. In germline, CDR1 is SNHLY, CDR2 FYNNEI. Original data processing: Reference gene primer amplification gave estimated nucleated cell counts. Profiled with immunoSEQ multiplex PCR; TCRdb holds only in-frame clones, not every one. The D gene and trimming were derived from the DNA, and the V and J assignments and clone size from that table. This sample has approximately 140,000 clones, with approximately 88% found just once. The chain links TRBV2 to TRBJ1-1, with 7 nucleotides matching TRBD1. The clonotype comes from a man in his 70s with acute or convalescent COVID-19. The sample was peripheral blood. The CDR3: CASSEGGTARPEAFF. The CDR3 DNA reads as TGTGCCAGCAGTGAAGGCGGGACAGCTAGACCTGAAGCTTTCTTT.